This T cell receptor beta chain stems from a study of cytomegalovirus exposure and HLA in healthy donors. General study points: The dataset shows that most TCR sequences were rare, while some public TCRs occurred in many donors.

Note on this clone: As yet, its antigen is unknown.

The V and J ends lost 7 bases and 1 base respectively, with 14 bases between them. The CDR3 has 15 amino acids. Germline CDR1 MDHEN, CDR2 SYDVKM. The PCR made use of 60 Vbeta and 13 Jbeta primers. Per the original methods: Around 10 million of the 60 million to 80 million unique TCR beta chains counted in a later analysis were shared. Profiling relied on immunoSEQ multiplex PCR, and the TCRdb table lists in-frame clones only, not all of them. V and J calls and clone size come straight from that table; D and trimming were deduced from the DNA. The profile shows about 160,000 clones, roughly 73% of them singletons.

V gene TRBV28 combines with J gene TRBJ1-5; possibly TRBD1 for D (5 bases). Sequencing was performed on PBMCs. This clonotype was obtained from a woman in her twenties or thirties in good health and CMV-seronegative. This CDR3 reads CASTIPDRSNQPQHF. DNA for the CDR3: TGTGCCAGCACCATACCCGACAGAAGCAATCAGCCCCAGCATTTT. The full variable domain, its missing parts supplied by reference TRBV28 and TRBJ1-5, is DVKVTQSSRYLVKRTGEKVFLECVQDMDHENMFWYRQDPGLGLRLIYFSYDVKMKEKGDIPEGYSVSREKKERFSLILESASTNQTSMYLCASTIPDRSNQPQHFGDGTRLSIL.